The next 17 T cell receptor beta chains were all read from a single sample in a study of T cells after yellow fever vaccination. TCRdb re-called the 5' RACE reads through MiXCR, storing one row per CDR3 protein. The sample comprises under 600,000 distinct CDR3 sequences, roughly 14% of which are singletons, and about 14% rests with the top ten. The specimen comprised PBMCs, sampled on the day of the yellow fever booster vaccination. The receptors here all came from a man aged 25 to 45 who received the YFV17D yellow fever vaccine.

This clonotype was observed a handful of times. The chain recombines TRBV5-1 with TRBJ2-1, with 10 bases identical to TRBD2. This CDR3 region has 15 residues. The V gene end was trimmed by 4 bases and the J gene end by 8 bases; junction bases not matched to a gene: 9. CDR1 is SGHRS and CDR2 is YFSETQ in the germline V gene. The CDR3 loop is CASSPGTSVRDEQFF. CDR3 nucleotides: TGCGCCAGCAGCCCCGGGACTAGCGTTCGGGATGAGCAGTTCTTC. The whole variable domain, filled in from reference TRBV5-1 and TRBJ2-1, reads KAGVTQTPRYLIKTRGQQVTLSCSPISGHRSVSWYQQTPGQGLQFLFEYFSETQRNKGNFPGRFSGRQFSNSRSEMNVSTLELGDSALYLCASSPGTSVRDEQFFGPGTRLTVL.

Written as DNA, the CDR3 is TGTGCCAGCAGCGTAGATGTGTTGGGTGTCCTGACTTTC. Protein product: CASSVDVLGVLTF. This chain connects TRBV9 to TRBJ2-6; D is undetermined. There are 13 residues in the CDR3. V lost 0 bases to trimming and J lost 13 bases, with 11 bases between them. Germline loops: CDR1 SGDLS, CDR2 YYNGEE.

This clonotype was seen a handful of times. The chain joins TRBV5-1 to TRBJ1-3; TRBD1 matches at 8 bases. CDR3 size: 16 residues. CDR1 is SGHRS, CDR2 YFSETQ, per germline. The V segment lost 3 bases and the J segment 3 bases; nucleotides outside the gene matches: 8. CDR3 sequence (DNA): TGCGCCAGCAGCTACCTAACAGGGGGTAGTGGAAACACCATATATTTT. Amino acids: CASSYLTGGSGNTIYF.

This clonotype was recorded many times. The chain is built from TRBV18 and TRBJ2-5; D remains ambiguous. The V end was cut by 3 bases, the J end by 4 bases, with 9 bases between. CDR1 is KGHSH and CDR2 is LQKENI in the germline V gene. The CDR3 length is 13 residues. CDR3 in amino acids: CASSPRTRETQYF. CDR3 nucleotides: TGTGCCAGCTCACCTCGGACGAGAGAGACCCAGTACTTC.

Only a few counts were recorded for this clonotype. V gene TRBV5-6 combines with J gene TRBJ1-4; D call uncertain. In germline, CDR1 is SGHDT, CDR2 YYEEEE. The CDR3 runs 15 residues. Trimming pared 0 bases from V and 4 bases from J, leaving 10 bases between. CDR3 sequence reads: CASSLATGFNEKLFF. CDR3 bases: TGTGCCAGCAGCTTGGCGACGGGATTTAATGAAAAACTGTTTTTT.

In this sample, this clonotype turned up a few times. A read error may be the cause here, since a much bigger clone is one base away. CDR3 sequence (DNA): TGTGCCAGCAGCGCAGATACGCAGTATTTT. Amino acid sequence: CASSADTQYF. The chain joins TRBV6-6 to TRBJ2-3; D gene unclear. V was trimmed by 6 bases and J by 4 bases, leaving 2 bases between them. This CDR3 region has 10 residues. Germline V gene data show CDR1 as MNHNY and CDR2 as SVGAGI (reference sequence).

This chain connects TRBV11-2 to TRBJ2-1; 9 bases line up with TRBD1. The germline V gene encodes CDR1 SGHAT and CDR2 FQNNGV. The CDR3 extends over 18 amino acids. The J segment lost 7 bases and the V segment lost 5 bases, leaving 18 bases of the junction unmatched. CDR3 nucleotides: TGTGCCAGCAGCCCGCATGCAGGGGGGGACAGGGTTCGTAATGAGCAGTTCTTC. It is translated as CASSPHAGGDRVRNEQFF.

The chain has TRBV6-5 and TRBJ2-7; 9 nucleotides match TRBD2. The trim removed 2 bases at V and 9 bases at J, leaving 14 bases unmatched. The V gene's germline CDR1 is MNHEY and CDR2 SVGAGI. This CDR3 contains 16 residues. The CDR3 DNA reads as TGTGCCAGCAGTTACCCCGCGACTAGCGGAAATACGAGGCAGTACTTC. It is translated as CASSYPATSGNTRQYF.

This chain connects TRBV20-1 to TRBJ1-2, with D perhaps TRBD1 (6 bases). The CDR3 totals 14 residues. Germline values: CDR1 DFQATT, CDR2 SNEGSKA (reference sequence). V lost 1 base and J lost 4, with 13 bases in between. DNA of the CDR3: TGCAGTGCTAGAGGACCCCCGGGGGCCTATGGCTACACCTTC. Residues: CSARGPPGAYGYTF.

CDR3 sequence reads: CSAYRGNEQYF. In DNA form, the CDR3 reads TGCAGTGCATACAGGGGGAACGAGCAGTACTTC. This rearrangement joins TRBV20-1 to TRBJ2-7, with 8 positions matching TRBD1. Looked up from germline, CDR1 is DFQATT and CDR2 is SNEGSKA (reference sequence). The CDR3 spans 11 residues. Trimming took 6 bases from V and 5 from J; bases not matched to a gene: 3.

This CDR3 is CASSTSGRGNEQFF. The CDR3 bases are TGTGCCAGCAGCACGAGCGGGAGGGGCAATGAGCAGTTCTTC. The J gene is TRBJ2-1, the V gene TRBV12-3 or TRBV12-4; 10 bases fit TRBD2. V shed 6 bases, J shed 6 bases, and the junction held 5 bases outside the gene matches. The CDR3 runs 14 residues.

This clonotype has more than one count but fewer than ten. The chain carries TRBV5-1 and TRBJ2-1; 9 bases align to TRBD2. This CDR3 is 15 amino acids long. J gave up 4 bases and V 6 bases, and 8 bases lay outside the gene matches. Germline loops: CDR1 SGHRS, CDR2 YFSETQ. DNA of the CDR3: TGCGCCAGCACTCGGCGGGAGGGGTTATACAATGAGCAGTTCTTC. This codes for CASTRREGLYNEQFF. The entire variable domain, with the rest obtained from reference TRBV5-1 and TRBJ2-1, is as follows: KAGVTQTPRYLIKTRGQQVTLSCSPISGHRSVSWYQQTPGQGLQFLFEYFSETQRNKGNFPGRFSGRQFSNSRSEMNVSTLELGDSALYLCASTRREGLYNEQFFGPGTRLTVL.

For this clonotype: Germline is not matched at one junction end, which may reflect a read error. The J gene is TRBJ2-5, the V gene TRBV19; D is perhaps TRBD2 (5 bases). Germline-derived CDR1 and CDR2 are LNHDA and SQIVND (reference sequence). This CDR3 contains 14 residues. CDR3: CASSAPGTQEIQYF. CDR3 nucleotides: TGTGCCAGTAGTGCGCCGGGAACCCAAGAGATCCAGTACTTC.

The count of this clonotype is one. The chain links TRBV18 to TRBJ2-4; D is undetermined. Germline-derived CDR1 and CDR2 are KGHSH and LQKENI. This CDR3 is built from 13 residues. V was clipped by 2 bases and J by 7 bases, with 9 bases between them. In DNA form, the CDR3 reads TGTGCCAGCTCACCAATGGAAAGGAACATTCAGTACTTC. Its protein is CASSPMERNIQYF.

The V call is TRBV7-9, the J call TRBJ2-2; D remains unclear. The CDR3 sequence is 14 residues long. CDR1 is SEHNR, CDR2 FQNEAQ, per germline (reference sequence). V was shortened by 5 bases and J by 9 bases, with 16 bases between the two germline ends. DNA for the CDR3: TGTGCCAGCAGCCCCAACCGGGCGCGTCGGGAGCTGTTTTTT. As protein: CASSPNRARRELFF.

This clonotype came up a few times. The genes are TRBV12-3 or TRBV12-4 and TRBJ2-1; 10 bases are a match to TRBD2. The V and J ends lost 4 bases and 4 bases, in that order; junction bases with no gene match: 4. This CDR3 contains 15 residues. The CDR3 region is CASSSLAGIYNEQFF. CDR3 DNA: TGTGCCAGCAGTTCACTAGCGGGGATTTACAATGAGCAGTTCTTC.

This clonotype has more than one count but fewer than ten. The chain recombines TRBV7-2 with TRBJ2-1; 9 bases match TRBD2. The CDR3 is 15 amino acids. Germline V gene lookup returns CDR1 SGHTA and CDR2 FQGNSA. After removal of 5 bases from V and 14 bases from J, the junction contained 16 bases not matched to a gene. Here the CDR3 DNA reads TGTGCCAGCAGCCAACAGGGGAGTAGCGGGAGCCATAAGTTCTTC. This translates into CASSQQGSSGSHKFF.